This T cell receptor beta chain emerged from a study of blood T cells in healthy people across ages. Per the germline V gene, CDR1 is MNHEY and CDR2 is SVGEGT. This CDR3 is built from 13 residues. Alongside a J-beta primer mix, a sample-barcoded 5' primer served in a second PCR lasting about 7 to 11 cycles. TCRdb ran MiXCR on the 5' RACE reads and lists one entry per CDR3 protein. The sample includes approximately 1.5 million distinct CDR3 sequences, roughly a third of them seen just once. With respect to this clonotype: The junction does not match germline at one end; this may be a read error.

The chain combines TRBV6-2 or TRBV6-3 with TRBJ1-2; D gene unclear. The source of this sequence is a woman in her 30s in good health. The sequenced sample was blood. CDR3 residues: CASSYTRTYGHTF. CDR3 nucleotide sequence: TGTGCCAGCAGTTACACACGGACCTATGGCCACACCTTC.